This T cell receptor (beta chain) was documented in a study of CD8 T cells in ankylosing spondylitis. General study findings and limits: Peripheral blood held disease-linked clones only at relatively low frequency, and these were CD8+. Some of these motif variants have turned up before, in reports on reactive arthritis synovial fluid and blood. A TCR beta motif of several highly homologous variants seemed to mark ankylosing spondylitis blood.

TCRdb ran MiXCR on the 5' RACE reads and lists one entry per CDR3 protein. In the table there are 650,000 to 800,000 distinct CDR3 sequences, under 20% of which are singletons. Per germline, CDR1 MNHEY and CDR2 SVGAGI. CDR3 length: 16 residues. Trimming took off 0 bases at V and 2 bases at J, with 11 bases between the two ends. Comment on this clonotype: The target antigen is unknown.

The sequenced material came from blood, either unsorted or a sorted T cell fraction (not recorded which). The TCR sequence derives from a male donor with ankylosing spondylitis. This sequence joins TRBV6-5 and TRBJ1-5; D may be TRBD1 (5 bases). CDR3 sequence reads: CASSYSGDPGNQPQHF. The CDR3 bases are TGTGCCAGCAGTTACTCGGGGGACCCTGGCAATCAGCCCCAGCATTTT.